Here is one T cell receptor beta chain with its context. Its target is not known. This entry comes from a study of cytomegalovirus exposure and HLA in healthy donors. Broader study findings: Most observed TCR sequences were rare, whereas some public TCRs were detected in many donors. In a later analysis, V- and J-gene trimming of beta chains associated with a DCLRE1C missense variant, replicated independently.

The PCR was carried out with 60 Vbeta primers and 13 Jbeta primers. Repertoires were generated with immunoSEQ multiplex PCR, while TCRdb's copy carries only in-frame clones and drops some. The sample's table shows just over 200,000 clones. The germline V gene encodes CDR1 SGDLS and CDR2 YYNGEE. This CDR3 is built from 14 residues. Trimming removed 1 base at V and 4 bases at J, with 6 bases between. This TCR was sampled from a girl aged 2-10 years in good health and CMV-seropositive. The rearrangement joins TRBV9 to TRBJ2-6, with D uncertain. The sample taken for sequencing was PBMCs. As DNA, the CDR3 is TGTGCCAGCAGCGTATCCCTGGGGGCCAACGTCCTGACTTTC. Protein sequence: CASSVSLGANVLTF.